This T cell receptor (beta chain) was captured by sequencing in a study of early T cells in non-severe SARS-CoV-2 infection. Researchers attached unique molecular identifiers to individual cDNA molecules. TCRdb ran MiXCR on the 5' RACE reads and lists one entry per CDR3 protein. The data show about 60,000 distinct CDR3 sequences, 12% seen once. V was trimmed by 6 bases and J by 0 bases, leaving 12 bases between them. The CDR3 is 15 amino acids. Looked up from germline, CDR1 is SGHAT and CDR2 is FQNNGV. Study outcomes and limitations: VDJdb matching skewed toward anti-spike CD8 responses, missing private and CD4 specificities.

The sample holds a few counts of this clonotype. Its cognate antigen is unknown. Sequencing was carried out using whole blood. The TCR comes from an adult who was a healthcare worker with PCR-confirmed SARS-CoV-2 infection or an uninfected control (not recorded which). J is TRBJ2-1 and V is TRBV11-2; tentative D call: TRBD2 (6 bases). CDR3: CASRHRGSSYNEQFF. Here the CDR3 DNA reads TGTGCCAGCAGACACCGGGGGAGCTCCTACAATGAGCAGTTCTTC.